This T cell receptor (beta chain) originates from a study of T cell responses to AZD1222 COVID-19 vaccine. As for this clone: Within the sample, other DNA sequences also encode this same CDR3.

The V end lost 6 bases, the J end lost 1 base, and 12 bases lay between the germline ends. The germline V gene has CDR1 MNHEY and CDR2 SMNVEV (reference sequence). This CDR3 contains 14 residues. Some clones are missing from TCRdb's copy, which holds only in-frame ones; the method was immunoSEQ multiplex PCR. The table shows about 120,000 clones, with about 90% occurring only once. The TCR comes from an adult in good health. The specimen comprised peripheral blood, sampled on day 0 of AZD1222 vaccination. The V call is TRBV27, the J call TRBJ1-1; a weak D match, TRBD1 (5 bases). The CDR3 sequence: CASSPGGRNTEAFF. The CDR3 coding sequence is TGTGCCAGCAGCCCGGGGGGGAGGAACACTGAAGCTTTCTTT.